The 2 T cell receptor beta chains below all came from one sample that was sequenced in a study of T cell repertoires in cytomegalovirus infection. TCRdb ran MiXCR on the reads and lists one entry per CDR3 protein. The sample yields 250,000 to 300,000 distinct CDR3 sequences, roughly 9% seen once. The material sequenced was PBMCs. The receptors derive from a human donor in good health (CMV status not recorded). Some clones in this sample may be carry-over from other donors' samples.

This clonotype was observed many times. This chain connects TRBV5-1 to TRBJ2-1, with 8 bases that match TRBD1. This CDR3 has 13 amino acids. V was pared by 4 bases and J by 12 bases, with 9 bases of the junction left unmatched. Germline V gene data show CDR1 as SGHRS and CDR2 as YFSETQ. The CDR3 DNA follows: TGCGCCAGCAGCCGGACAGGGACACTGGGGCAGTTCTTC. Residues: CASSRTGTLGQFF.

This clonotype was seen repeatedly, ten times or more. The rearrangement links TRBV7-2 to TRBJ1-1; D gene ambiguous. The CDR3 loop spans 14 amino acids. Looked up from germline, CDR1 is SGHTA and CDR2 is FQGNSA. Trimming removed 3 bases at V and 1 base at J, with 9 bases between. In DNA, the CDR3 is TGTGCCAGCAGCTTCAGCAAGGGGAACACTGAAGCTTTCTTT. Amino acid sequence: CASSFSKGNTEAFF.